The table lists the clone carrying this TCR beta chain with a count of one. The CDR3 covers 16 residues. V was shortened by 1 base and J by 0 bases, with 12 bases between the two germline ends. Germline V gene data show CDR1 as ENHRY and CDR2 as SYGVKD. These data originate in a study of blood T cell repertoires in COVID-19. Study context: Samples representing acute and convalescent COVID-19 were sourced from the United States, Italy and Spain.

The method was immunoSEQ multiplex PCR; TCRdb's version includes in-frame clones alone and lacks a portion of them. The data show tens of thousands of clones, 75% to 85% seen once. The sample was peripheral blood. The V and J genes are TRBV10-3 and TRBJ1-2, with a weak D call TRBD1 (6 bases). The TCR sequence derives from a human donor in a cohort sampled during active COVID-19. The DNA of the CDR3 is TGTGCCATCAGTGAGTTCGGACAGACTTCTAACTATGGCTACACCTTC. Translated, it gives CAISEFGQTSNYGYTF.